These 9 T cell receptor beta chains were all obtained from the same sample, sequenced in a study of shared clonotypes between healthy human individuals. Profiled with immunoSEQ multiplex PCR; TCRdb holds only in-frame clones, not every one. The sample holds around 88,000 clones, 67% seen once. Input material: memory CD8+ T cells sorted from blood. Subset in this sample: CD45RO+ cells pooled with CCR7-negative TemRA cells. The receptor set was obtained from a man younger than 40 in good health.

Worth noting for this clone: A junction boundary mismatches the germline segment, possibly from a read error. The chain carries TRBV25-1 and TRBJ2-5; D unclear. This CDR3 contains 14 residues. CDR1 and CDR2 (germline): MGHDK, SYGVNS. The CDR3 spells CASTERLSGETQYF. CDR3 nucleotide sequence: TGTGCCAGCACTGAACGGCTCTCGGGTGAGACCCAGTACTTC.

In the case of this clone: In the same sample, other DNA sequences code for this CDR3. The rearrangement uses TRBV7-9 and TRBJ1-5; D unclear. The CDR3 is 14 amino acids. Germline loops: CDR1 SEHNR, CDR2 FQNEAQ (reference sequence). Trimming took off 1 base at V and 5 bases at J, with 9 bases between the two ends. CDR3 protein: CASSLVAGDQPQHF. DNA of the CDR3: TGTGCCAGCAGCTTAGTAGCCGGTGATCAGCCCCAGCATTTT.

The chain carries TRBV5-1 and TRBJ2-2; no clear D gene. Trimming removed 4 bases at V and 2 bases at J, with 9 bases between. Germline V CDR1 and CDR2: SGHRS, YFSETQ. The CDR3 is 14 residues long. CDR3 amino acids: CASSRTDNTGELFF. The CDR3, as DNA: TGCGCCAGCAGCCGGACGGACAACACCGGGGAGCTGTTTTTT.

The V call is TRBV5-4, the J call TRBJ2-2; 9 bases agree with TRBD1. V lost 2 bases to trimming and J lost 7 bases; unmatched junction nucleotides: 12. This CDR3 has 17 residues. Germline assignment: CDR1 SGHNT and CDR2 YYREEE (reference sequence). CDR3 sequence: CASSFTDRGSSHGELFF. CDR3 sequence (DNA): TGTGCCAGCAGCTTCACTGACAGGGGGTCTTCCCACGGGGAGCTGTTTTTT.

This clone appeared once. The V call is TRBV29-1, the J call TRBJ2-7; the match to TRBD2 covers 8 bases. V lost 1 base and J lost 4; bases outside the gene matches: 6. This CDR3 is built from 14 residues. The germline CDR1 and CDR2 sequences are SQVTM and ANQGSEA. CDR3 protein: CSVEVGSGSYEQYF. CDR3 DNA: TGCAGCGTTGAAGTTGGGAGCGGGAGTTACGAGCAGTACTTC.

This sequence joins TRBV25-1 and TRBJ2-1, with 8 bases matching TRBD2. The germline CDR1 and CDR2 sequences are MGHDK and SYGVNS. The CDR3 length is 16 residues. The ends lost 6 bases at V and 4 bases at J; junction bases unmatched: 11. The DNA for the CDR3 is TGTGCCAGCAGCCCCCTCTCTAGCGGGCTGTACAATGAGCAGTTCTTC. Translation: CASSPLSSGLYNEQFF.

This chain links TRBV7-3 with TRBJ2-5; a possible D gene is TRBD2 (5 bases). Deletions cut 5 bases from V and 4 bases from J, with 11 bases between. CDR1 and CDR2 (germline): SGHTA, FQGTGA. This CDR3 contains 13 residues. The chain's CDR3 is CASSRGVGETQYF. As DNA, the CDR3 is TGTGCCAGCAGCCGGGGAGTAGGAGAGACCCAGTACTTC.

V and J are TRBV30 and TRBJ2-3; 9 bases are shared with TRBD1. J lost 3 bases, V lost 5 bases, and 6 bases had no gene match. This CDR3 has 14 amino acids. Germline V CDR1 and CDR2: GTSNPN, SVGIG (reference sequence). CDR3 in DNA: TGTGCCTGGTCTCCGGGACAGGGAACAGATACGCAGTATTTT. Amino acids: CAWSPGQGTDTQYF.

Turning to this clone: The same CDR3 arises from other DNA sequences in this sample as well. The CDR3 is CASRGLTYEQYF. CDR3 nucleotides: TGTGCCAGCAGGGGACTTACCTACGAGCAGTACTTC. The J gene is TRBJ2-7, the V gene TRBV6-5; possible D gene TRBD2, 6 bases. Trimming cost V 6 bases and J 2 bases, with 8 bases left between them. This CDR3 region has 12 residues. Germline CDR1 is MNHEY and CDR2 is SVGAGI.